The T cell receptor (beta chain) under discussion was sequenced for a study of blood T cell repertoires in COVID-19. Study at large: Samples taken during acute and convalescent COVID-19 were collected in the United States, Italy and Spain. PBMCs, B-cell-depleted T cells, or T cells were the source of the cDNA or gDNA that made up the material.

The CDR3 has 15 amino acids. Germline V gene lookup returns CDR1 SGHAT and CDR2 FQDESV (reference sequence). V lost 1 base, J lost 1 base, and 8 bases lay in between. Authors' data handling: Nucleated cell counts were estimated from reference gene primer amplification. Assay used: immunoSEQ multiplex PCR; TCRdb lists only in-frame clones, some missing. V, J and clone size are taken as reported in that table, and D and trimming were inferred from the DNA itself. The repertoire holds fewer than 250,000 clones, roughly nine tenths seen once, with around 1.5% in the top ten. Sequenced input: peripheral blood. The source of this sequence is a woman in her sixties who had recovered from COVID-19. The J gene is TRBJ1-5, the V gene TRBV11-1, with TRBD1 as a possible D gene (6 bases). Here the CDR3 reads CASSLDQGSNQPQHF. CDR3 DNA sequence: TGTGCCAGCAGCTTAGATCAGGGGAGCAATCAGCCCCAGCATTTT.